This T cell receptor beta chain was recorded in a study of cytomegalovirus exposure and HLA in healthy donors. CDR3 length equals 16 residues. Per the germline V gene, CDR1 is MGHRA and CDR2 is YSYEKL. Trimming removed 1 base at V and 3 bases at J, with 13 bases between. It was with 60 Vbeta and 13 Jbeta primers that the PCR ran. The method was immunoSEQ multiplex PCR; TCRdb's version includes in-frame clones alone and lacks a portion of them. The sample consists of approximately 110,000 clones, 60% to 85% of them appearing once. The sequencing input was PBMCs. The chain employs TRBV4-1 and TRBJ1-5, with TRBD1 as a possible D gene (6 bases). The TCR originated in a female donor in good health and CMV-seropositive. CDR3 nucleotide sequence: TGCGCCAGCAGCCAAGGTACGGACAGACCCAATCAGCCCCAGCATTTT. Its translation is CASSQGTDRPNQPQHF.